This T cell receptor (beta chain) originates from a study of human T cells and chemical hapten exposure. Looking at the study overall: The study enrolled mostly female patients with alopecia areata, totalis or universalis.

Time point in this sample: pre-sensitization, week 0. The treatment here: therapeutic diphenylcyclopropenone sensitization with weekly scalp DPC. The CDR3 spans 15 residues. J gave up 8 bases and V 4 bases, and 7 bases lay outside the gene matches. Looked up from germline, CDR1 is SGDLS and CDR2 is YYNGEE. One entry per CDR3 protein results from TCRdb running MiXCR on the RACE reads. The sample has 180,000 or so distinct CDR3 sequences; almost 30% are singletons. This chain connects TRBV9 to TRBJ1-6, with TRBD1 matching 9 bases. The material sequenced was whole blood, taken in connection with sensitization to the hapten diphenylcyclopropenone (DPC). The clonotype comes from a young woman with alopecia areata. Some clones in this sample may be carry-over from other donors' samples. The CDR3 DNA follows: TGTGCCAGCAGCCCGCCGGGACAGGGATATTCACCCCTCCACTTT. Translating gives CASSPPGQGYSPLHF.